These 6 T cell receptor beta chains were all obtained from the same sample, sequenced in a study of blood T cell repertoires in COVID-19. Sequenced by immunoSEQ multiplex PCR; TCRdb stores in-frame clones only, minus some. The data show about 240,000 clones, approximately 83% seen once. The sequenced sample consisted of peripheral blood. These receptors came from a woman aged 80 or over with acute or convalescent COVID-19.

The chain has TRBV7-9 and TRBJ2-2; D is perhaps TRBD1 (5 bases). Germline-derived CDR1 and CDR2 are SEHNR and FQNEAQ (reference sequence). Deletions cut 2 bases from V and 6 bases from J, with 10 bases between. The CDR3 consists of 14 residues. The CDR3 is CASSLYGAAGELFF. In nucleotides, the CDR3 is TGTGCCAGCAGCTTATATGGGGCCGCCGGGGAGCTGTTTTTT.

The CDR3 DNA sequence: TGTGCCAGTAGTATAGTGGGGCAGGGGGGTCCGCCCCAGCATTTT. Protein product: CASSIVGQGGPPQHF. J is TRBJ1-5 and V is TRBV19, with 7 bases matching TRBD1. V trimming: 1 base; J trimming: 9 bases; junction bases outside the gene matches: 9. This CDR3 is built from 15 residues. Germline loops: CDR1 LNHDA, CDR2 SQIVND (reference sequence).

This clone came up once. V gene TRBV3-1 (or the pseudogene TRBV3-2) combines with J gene TRBJ1-3, with D unresolved. Germline CDR1 LGHDT, CDR2 YNNKEL (reference sequence). There are 15 residues in the CDR3. With 0 bases removed from V and 2 bases from J, the gap between germline ends came to 8 bases. As DNA, the CDR3 is TGTGCCAGCAGCCAAGATGGCAGGACTGGAAACACCATATATTTT. As protein: CASSQDGRTGNTIYF.

The gene calls are TRBV24-1 and TRBJ1-1; maybe TRBD1 (5 bases). CDR3 length: 15 amino acids. The germline V and J ends were trimmed by 5 bases and 1 base, with 13 bases remaining between them. In germline, CDR1 is KGHDR, CDR2 SFDVKD. CDR3 DNA: TGTGCCACCAGTGGCCCAGGGTTGGGGAACACTGAAGCTTTCTTT. Amino acid sequence: CATSGPGLGNTEAFF.

The CDR3 coding sequence is TGTGCCAGCAGTTACTCGACTGAACAGGGCTATGGCTACACCTTC. This encodes CASSYSTEQGYGYTF. The chain recombines TRBV6-6 with TRBJ1-2; D perhaps matches TRBD1 (6 bases). This CDR3 spans 15 amino acids. Trimming stripped 0 bases from V and 4 bases from J, with 12 bases between. CDR1 and CDR2 from the germline V gene are MNHNY and SVGAGI (reference sequence).

The V and J genes are TRBV29-1 and TRBJ1-5, with TRBD1 as a possible D gene (6 bases). The CDR3 sequence is 13 residues long. The germline V gene has CDR1 SQVTM and CDR2 ANQGSEA. V was cut by 5 bases and J by 6 bases, with 14 bases left in between. The CDR3 here is CSVQTGWGQPQHF. Here the CDR3 DNA reads TGCAGCGTTCAAACAGGGTGGGGTCAGCCCCAGCATTTT.